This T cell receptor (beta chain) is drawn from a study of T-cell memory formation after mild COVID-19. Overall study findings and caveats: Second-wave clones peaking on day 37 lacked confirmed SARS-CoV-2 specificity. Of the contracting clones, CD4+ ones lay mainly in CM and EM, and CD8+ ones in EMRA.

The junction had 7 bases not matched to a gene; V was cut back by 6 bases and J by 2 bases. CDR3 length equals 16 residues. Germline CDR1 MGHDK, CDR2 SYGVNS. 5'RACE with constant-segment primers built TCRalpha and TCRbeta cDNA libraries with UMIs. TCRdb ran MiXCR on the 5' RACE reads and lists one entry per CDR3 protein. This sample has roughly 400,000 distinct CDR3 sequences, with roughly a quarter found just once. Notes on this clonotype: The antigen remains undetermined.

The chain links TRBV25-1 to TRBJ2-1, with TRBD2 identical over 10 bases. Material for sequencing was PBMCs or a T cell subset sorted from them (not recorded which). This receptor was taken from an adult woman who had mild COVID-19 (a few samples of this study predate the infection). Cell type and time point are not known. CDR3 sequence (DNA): TGTGCCAGCAGAGCGACTAGCGGGTACACCTACAATGAGCAGTTCTTC. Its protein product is CASRATSGYTYNEQFF.